This TCR beta chain emerged from a study of lymphopenia after photon versus proton radiotherapy. General study results and limits: Post-nadir TCR diversity decline inversely tracked overall survival among those who died. Oligoclonal CD8+ Temra expansion after nadir drove photon patients' diversity drop.

This clone was seen only once. What it recognizes is unknown. Germline CDR1 LNHDA, CDR2 SQIVND (reference sequence). V was shortened by 0 bases and J by 3 bases, with 11 bases between the two germline ends. The CDR3 extends over 15 amino acids. Profiled with immunoSEQ multiplex PCR; TCRdb holds only in-frame clones, not every one. This sample has 65,000 to 85,000 clones, with 80% to 95% found just once. This chain connects TRBV19 to TRBJ1-1; D may be TRBD1 (5 bases). The specimen was peripheral blood, collected from a patient treated with photon-based radiotherapy. The TCR sequence derives from a woman in her thirties or forties with cholangiocarcinoma. The CDR3, as DNA: TGTGCCAGTAGTATAGATTGGACAACGGACACTGAAGCTTTCTTT. Its protein product is CASSIDWTTDTEAFF. Combining the CDR3 with reference TRBV19 and TRBJ1-1 gives the whole variable domain DGGITQSPKYLFRKEGQNVTLSCEQNLNHDAMYWYRQDPGQGLRLIYYSQIVNDFQKGDIAEGYSVSREKKESFPLTVTSAQKNPTAFYLCASSIDWTTDTEAFFGQGTRLTVV.